Listed here are 3 T cell receptor beta chains from one sample, sequenced in a study of patients and donors after allogeneic stem cell transplantation (dated by TCRdb to the early 2020s). Libraries were constructed by RT-PCR. For sequencing, a NextSeq 550 was employed. The public reads were reanalyzed by TCRdb: fastp trimming at Q25, MiXCR alignment, in-frame beta chains only. Each entry merges the rows of one CDR3 protein and shows their most common DNA and genes. The sample contains a few hundred thousand distinct CDR3 sequences, around two fifths of them found a single time. The top ten clones comprise roughly 10% of the sample. The sequenced sample was blood, either unsorted or a sorted T cell fraction (not recorded which). The source of these receptors is a human donor who was either an allogeneic HSCT recipient or a stem cell or donor lymphocyte infusion donor (not recorded which). It is not recorded whose cells these are; they may come from a transplant donor.

There are many counts of this clonotype. This rearrangement joins TRBV3-1 to TRBJ2-5; no clear D gene. Germline-derived CDR1 and CDR2 are LGHDT and YNNKEL (reference sequence). The CDR3 consists of 15 residues. V was pared by 1 base and J by 7 bases, with 16 bases between. CDR3 amino acids: CASSQGLAPSGTQYF. Here the CDR3 DNA reads TGTGCCAGCAGCCAAGGACTCGCACCCTCGGGGACCCAGTACTTC.

Only one count was recorded for this clonotype. The chain combines TRBV6-6 with TRBJ2-1; D ambiguous. The V gene's germline CDR1 is MNHNY and CDR2 SVGAGI (reference sequence). V shed 0 bases and J shed 0 bases, with 12 bases lying between them. CDR3 length: 17 residues. The CDR3 region is CASSYSSFRSSYNEQFF. The CDR3 region has the DNA TGTGCCAGCAGTTACTCGAGCTTTCGAAGCTCCTACAATGAGCAGTTCTTC.

The gene calls are TRBV29-1 and TRBJ1-2; D may be TRBD1 (6 bases). V lost 5 bases to trimming and J lost 2 bases, with 6 bases between them. Germline V gives CDR1 SQVTM, CDR2 ANQGSEA. There are 11 residues in the CDR3. As DNA, the CDR3 is TGCAGCGTTCAGGGGAACTATGGCTACACCTTC. Amino acid sequence: CSVQGNYGYTF.